Below, 7 T cell receptor beta chains from the same sample are listed, as sequenced in a study of Ad26.COV2.S vaccination and SARS-CoV-2 variants. This table comes from immunoSEQ multiplex PCR, and its TCRdb copy is limited to in-frame clones, with some not included. The profile shows 200,000 to 250,000 clones, approximately 90% of them singletons. As for treatment: roughly 18 received Ad26.COV2.S at low or high dose, single or two shots; 5 received placebo; per-sample allocation not given. Collection of the samples took place on day 63 after the first injection of vaccine or placebo. Here the sequenced sample was peripheral blood, taken in a trial of Ad26.COV2.S vaccine versus placebo. These receptors originate from a person aged 18-65 years who received the Ad26.COV2.S COVID-19 vaccine or a placebo.

The chain joins TRBV20-1 to TRBJ1-1; D is unresolved. This CDR3 is 11 amino acids long. Germline lookup yields CDR1 DFQATT and CDR2 SNEGSKA (reference sequence). With 7 bases removed from V and 1 base from J, the gap between germline ends came to 7 bases. The DNA for the CDR3 is TGCAGTGAGACGGGGAACACTGAAGCTTTCTTT. Protein sequence: CSETGNTEAFF.

Within the sample, this clone is medium-sized. V is TRBV2 and J is TRBJ2-2; a weak D match, TRBD2 (6 bases). Trimming took off 3 bases at V and 6 bases at J, with 14 bases between the two ends. The CDR3 extends over 15 amino acids. CDR1 SNHLY and CDR2 FYNNEI come from the germline V gene. CDR3 residues: CASSDGSVAPGELFF. Here the CDR3 DNA reads TGTGCCAGCAGTGACGGGAGCGTCGCGCCCGGGGAGCTGTTTTTT.

The rearrangement uses TRBV6-2 or TRBV6-3 and TRBJ2-5, with D possibly matching TRBD2 (6 bases). CDR3 length: 16 amino acids. Germline CDR1 and CDR2: MNHEY and SVGEGT. V was clipped by 1 base and J by 2 bases, with 14 bases between them. The DNA for the CDR3 is TGTGCCAGCAGTTACTGGAGGGACGCCTCACAAGAGACCCAGTACTTC. Translating it yields CASSYWRDASQETQYF.

The chain has TRBV27 and TRBJ2-3, with no clear D. V shed 7 bases and J shed 0 bases, with 14 bases lying between them. The CDR3 spans 15 residues. Germline V lookup: CDR1 MNHEY, CDR2 SMNVEV (reference sequence). The CDR3 is CASTPDGWSTDTQYF. The CDR3 DNA sequence: TGTGCCAGCACCCCGGACGGATGGAGCACAGATACGCAGTATTTT.

This chain connects TRBV19 to TRBJ2-5, with TRBD1 matching over 9 bases. Germline V gene lookup returns CDR1 LNHDA and CDR2 SQIVND (reference sequence). V shed 4 bases, J shed 5 bases, and the junction held 2 bases outside the gene matches. This CDR3 has 13 residues. CDR3 DNA sequence: TGTGCCAGTAGTAGACAGGGGGGGGAGACCCAGTACTTC. Translating gives CASSRQGGETQYF. The whole variable domain, filled in from reference TRBV19 and TRBJ2-5, reads DGGITQSPKYLFRKEGQNVTLSCEQNLNHDAMYWYRQDPGQGLRLIYYSQIVNDFQKGDIAEGYSVSREKKESFPLTVTSAQKNPTAFYLCASSRQGGETQYFGPGTRLLVL.

The chain combines TRBV18 with TRBJ1-2; D is uncertain. The ends were cut back, 2 bases at V and 4 bases at J, with 8 bases in the middle. CDR3 size: 13 residues. The germline V gene has CDR1 KGHSH and CDR2 LQKENI. The CDR3 is CASSPVALYGYTF. For the CDR3, the DNA is TGTGCCAGCTCACCAGTAGCTCTCTATGGCTACACCTTC.

The CDR3 DNA reads as TGTGCCAGCAGTTTGAGTCCGCGGGCCTACGAGCAGTACTTC. Translated, it gives CASSLSPRAYEQYF. The J gene is TRBJ2-7, the V gene TRBV6-5; D may be TRBD2 (5 bases). The germline CDR1 and CDR2 sequences are MNHEY and SVGAGI. This CDR3 comprises 14 residues. The V end was cut by 4 bases, the J end by 2 bases, with 12 bases between.